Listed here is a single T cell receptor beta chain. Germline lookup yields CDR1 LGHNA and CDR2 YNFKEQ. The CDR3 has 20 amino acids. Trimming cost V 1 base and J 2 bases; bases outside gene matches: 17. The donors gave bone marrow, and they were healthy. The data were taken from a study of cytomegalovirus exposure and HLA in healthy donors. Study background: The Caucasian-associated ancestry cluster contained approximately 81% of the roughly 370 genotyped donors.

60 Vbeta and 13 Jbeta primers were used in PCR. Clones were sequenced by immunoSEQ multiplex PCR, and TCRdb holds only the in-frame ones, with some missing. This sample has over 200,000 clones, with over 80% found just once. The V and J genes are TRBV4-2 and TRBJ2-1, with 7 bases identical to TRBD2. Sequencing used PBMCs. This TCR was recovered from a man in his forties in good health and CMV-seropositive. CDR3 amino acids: CASSQVKTDWRERTYNEQFF. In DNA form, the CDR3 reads TGTGCCAGCAGCCAAGTTAAAACGGACTGGCGGGAGCGTACCTACAATGAGCAGTTCTTC.